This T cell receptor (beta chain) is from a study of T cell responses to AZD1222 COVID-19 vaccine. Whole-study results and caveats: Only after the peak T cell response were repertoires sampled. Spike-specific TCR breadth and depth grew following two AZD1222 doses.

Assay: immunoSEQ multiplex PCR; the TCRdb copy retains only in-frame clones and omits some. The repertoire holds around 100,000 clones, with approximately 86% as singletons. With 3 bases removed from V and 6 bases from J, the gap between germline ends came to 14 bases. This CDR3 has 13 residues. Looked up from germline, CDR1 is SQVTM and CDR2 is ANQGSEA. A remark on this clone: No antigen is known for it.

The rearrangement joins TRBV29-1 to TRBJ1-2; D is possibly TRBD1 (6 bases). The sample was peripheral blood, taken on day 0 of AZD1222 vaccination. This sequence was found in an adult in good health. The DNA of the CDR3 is TGCAGCGTTGAGGCGGCCAGGGGAAATGGCTACACCTTC. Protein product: CSVEAARGNGYTF.